This is a list of T cell receptor beta chains from one sample in a study of metastatic and nonmetastatic thyroid tumors. TCRdb reprocessed the PCR reads via MiXCR. This sample has about 9,100 clones, with less than 25% found just once. The sample comprised adjacent normal tissue. These receptors were collected from a female donor with papillary thyroid cancer or a benign thyroid nodule (not recorded which). Some clones in this sample may be carry-over from other donors' samples. Each CDR3 is given with its conserved first and last residue. A D gene is named only where the DNA matches it firmly. Not every row has a clone size; where given, it reads once, few, many or a size class.

J gene | V gene | clone size | D gene | CDR3 DNA | CDR3 protein
TRBJ2-7 | TRBV6-2/TRBV6-3 | - | TRBD2 | TGTGCCAGCAGTTACTCGGGCGGGAGCCTTAACAAGCAGTACTTC | CASSYSGGSLNKQYF
TRBJ1-4 | TRBV6-1 | medium-sized | TRBD1 | TGTGCCAGCAGTTTCCCCAGGGGGATTAATGAAAAACTGTTTTTT | CASSFPRGINEKLFF
TRBJ1-5 | TRBV6-1 | - | - | TGTGCCAGCAGTAGGCACTATGGCAATCAGCCCCAGCATTTT | CASSRHYGNQPQHF
TRBJ2-5 | TRBV6-5 | medium-sized | - | TGTGCCAGCAGTTACTCCATCGCAGGGTTTCAAGAGACCCAGTACTTC | CASSYSIAGFQETQYF
TRBJ2-3 | TRBV6-2/TRBV6-3 | medium-sized | TRBD2 | TGTGCCAGCACGGGACTAGCGGGGGGCACAGATACGCAGTATTTT | CASTGLAGGTDTQYF
TRBJ2-1 | TRBV11-2 | few | - | TGTGCCACGACCCCCCGGGCAGAAACCTACAATGAGCAGTTCTTC | CATTPRAETYNEQFF
TRBJ2-7 | TRBV12-3/TRBV12-4 | few | TRBD1 | TGTGCCAGCAGCCGACAGGGCGCCTACGAGCAGTACTTC | CASSRQGAYEQYF
TRBJ2-5 | TRBV11-2 | many | - | TGTGCCAGCAGCTTAGGGGAACCGAGGGGAGAGACCCAGTACTTC | CASSLGEPRGETQYF
TRBJ1-6 | TRBV4-1 | many | - | TGCGCCAGCAGCTTGAAATTGACAGGAAATAATTCACCCCTCCACTTT | CASSLKLTGNNSPLHF
TRBJ2-7 | TRBV6-2/TRBV6-3 | medium-sized | - | TGTGCCAGCAGGGACGTGGGACTGCCCTCCTACGAGCAGTACTTC | CASRDVGLPSYEQYF
TRBJ1-5 | TRBV20-1 | - | - | TGCAGTGCTACGAACCCAGGACACCTAAATCAGCCCCAGCATTTT | CSATNPGHLNQPQHF
TRBJ2-2 | TRBV6-1 | few | TRBD2 | TGTGCCAGCAGAATCCCGGGGGGGAGTAACGCCGGGGAGCTGTTTTTT | CASRIPGGSNAGELFF
TRBJ2-1 | TRBV10-2 | medium-sized | - | TGCGCCAGTAACTCTTACAATGAGCAGTTCTTC | CASNSYNEQFF
TRBJ2-5 | TRBV7-9 | many | - | TGTGCCAGCAGCACCCCAGGGGAACGAGAGACCCAGTACTTC | CASSTPGERETQYF
TRBJ2-7 | TRBV6-1 | medium-sized | - | TGTGCCAGCAGTGAACTTGGCAGGGATTTAGACGAGCAGTACTTC | CASSELGRDLDEQYF
TRBJ1-2 | TRBV6-5 | medium-sized | - | TGTGCCAGCAGTTACTCTAGGCGGCTCTTGGGTGGCTACACCTTC | CASSYSRRLLGGYTF
TRBJ1-1 | TRBV20-1 | many | TRBD1 | TGCAGTGCTAATAGGGAGGGGGCCAATAGCGGAGCTTTCTTT | CSANREGANSGAFF
TRBJ2-1 | TRBV11-2 | - | - | TGTGCCAGCAGCCCAGGGGACTCAAGCTCCTACAATGAGCAGTTCTTC | CASSPGDSSSYNEQFF
TRBJ1-2 | TRBV20-1 | medium-sized | - | TGCAGTGCTAGAGATCGAGACAGTGCTAACTATGGCTACACCTTC | CSARDRDSANYGYTF
TRBJ1-1 | TRBV30 | - | - | TGTGCCTGGAGTGTAGCCCTAGGTGGCGATAATGATTTCTTT | CAWSVALGGDNDFF
TRBJ2-7 | TRBV12-3/TRBV12-4 | medium-sized | TRBD1 | TGTGCCAGCAGTCCTGACAGGGGCTCGGCGATCCCCTACGAGCAGTACTTC | CASSPDRGSAIPYEQYF
TRBJ1-2 | TRBV5-1 | few | TRBD1 | TGCGCCAGCAGGGCCGGAGACAGGGTAATTAACTATGGCTACACCTTC | CASRAGDRVINYGYTF
TRBJ2-7 | TRBV7-2 | medium-sized | TRBD1 | TGTGCCAGCAGCTTAGATCCGGGACAGGGAAGACAGTACTTC | CASSLDPGQGRQYF
TRBJ2-1 | TRBV7-3 | many | TRBD2 | TGTGCCAGCAGCCCCCAGACTAGCGGTAACAATGAGCAGTTCTTC | CASSPQTSGNNEQFF
TRBJ1-1 | TRBV19 | many | TRBD1 | TGTGCCAGTAGACAACCCCCGGGACAGGGAAACACTGAAGCTTTCTTT | CASRQPPGQGNTEAFF
TRBJ2-3 | TRBV7-3 | - | - | TGTGCCAGCAGCCCCGTAGCTTGGAGCACAGATACGCAGTATTTT | CASSPVAWSTDTQYF
TRBJ2-7 | TRBV10-3 | - | - | TGTGCCATCAGTGAGGCCCTGGGAACCGACGCGCAGTACTTC | CAISEALGTDAQYF
TRBJ1-6 | TRBV13 | many | - | TGTGCCAGCAGCTCCTCTTTAGAGGGGATAAATTCACCCCTCCACTTT | CASSSSLEGINSPLHF
TRBJ2-1 | TRBV19 | few | - | TGTGCCAGTAGTAAGGCAGGCCTGGGGGAGCAGTTCTTC | CASSKAGLGEQFF
TRBJ1-5 | TRBV7-2 | medium-sized | - | TGTGCCAGCAGCTTTGCCTGGGGGCCCCAGCATTTT | CASSFAWGPQHF
TRBJ1-1 | TRBV30 | many | TRBD1 | TGTGCCTGGAGAGGACAGGGGGTACGGAACACTGAAGCTTTCTTT | CAWRGQGVRNTEAFF
TRBJ1-5 | TRBV28 | few | - | TGTGCCAACAGTCCCGAATTAGGTGCTCAGCCCCAGCATTTT | CANSPELGAQPQHF
TRBJ1-1 | TRBV28 | few | - | TGTGCCAGCAGTCTGATTGGGAGAGGGGGAGTGGGCACTGAAGCTTTCTTT | CASSLIGRGGVGTEAFF
TRBJ2-7 | TRBV9 | many | - | TGTGCCAGCAGCGCGACAGCCCATCCCGACTCCTACGAGCAGTACTTC | CASSATAHPDSYEQYF
TRBJ2-5 | TRBV5-1 | - | - | TGCGCCAGCAGCTTGGGGGGCTGTCTTACTGGAGAGACCCAGTACTTC | CASSLGGCLTGETQYF
TRBJ1-1 | TRBV6-5 | - | - | TGTGCCAGCAGTTACTCTGTGGACACTGAAGCTTTCTTT | CASSYSVDTEAFF
TRBJ1-1 | TRBV18 | many | - | TGTGCCAGCTCACCACCGATCTTAAGGAACACTGAAGCTTTCTTT | CASSPPILRNTEAFF
TRBJ2-7 | TRBV28 | - | - | TGTGCCAGCAGTTTAACGAGCTCCTACGAGCAGTACTTC | CASSLTSSYEQYF
TRBJ1-2 | TRBV7-8 | many | - | TGTGCCAGCAGCTTAGAGGGCAGGGATAACTATGGCTACACCTTC | CASSLEGRDNYGYTF
TRBJ2-7 | TRBV19 | many | - | TGTGCCAGTAGTACCCTGGGGACTCTTACCGAGCAGTACTTC | CASSTLGTLTEQYF
TRBJ2-5 | TRBV9 | many | TRBD2 | TGTGCCAGCACCCCAAGCGGACTAGCGGCAGAGACCCAGTACTTC | CASTPSGLAAETQYF
TRBJ2-5 | TRBV5-4 | many | TRBD2 | TGTGCCAGCAGCTTTGGCCTCGGCGGGAGGCTGGGGACCCAGTACTTC | CASSFGLGGRLGTQYF
TRBJ2-3 | TRBV29-1 | few | - | TGCAGCGTTGAAGAGAATGACAGAAGCACAGATACGCAGTATTTT | CSVEENDRSTDTQYF
TRBJ1-1 | TRBV28 | - | TRBD1 | TGTGCCAGCAGTAGATCGGGACAGTACACTGAAGCTTTCTTT | CASSRSGQYTEAFF
TRBJ2-7 | TRBV19 | medium-sized | - | TGTGCCAGTAGTCCCCTGGAAGGAGGATTCGACGAGCAGTACTTC | CASSPLEGGFDEQYF
TRBJ1-5 | TRBV6-1 | many | - | TGTGCCAGCAGCCCTGAAGGACTCCTGTCCGGCAATCAGCCCCAGCATTTT | CASSPEGLLSGNQPQHF
TRBJ1-6 | TRBV20-1 | - | - | TGCAGTGCACCAGACCCCCGGCCTCAGAGCTCCTATAATTCACCCCTCCACTTT | CSAPDPRPQSSYNSPLHF
TRBJ1-1 | TRBV7-3 | medium-sized | - | TGTGCCAGCAGCTCGGTAGGGACTGAAGCTTTCTTT | CASSSVGTEAFF
TRBJ2-5 | TRBV5-4 | many | - | TGTGCCAGCACCAATAGGGGGGAGGCTGAGACCCAGTACTTC | CASTNRGEAETQYF
TRBJ2-1 | TRBV20-1 | medium-sized | - | TGCAGTGCTAGAGTCCTGACCTACAATGAGCAGTTCTTC | CSARVLTYNEQFF
TRBJ2-1 | TRBV7-3 | many | - | TGTGCCAGCAGCTTACAATTGGTAGATTACAATGAGCAGTTCTTC | CASSLQLVDYNEQFF
TRBJ1-2 | TRBV5-1 | medium-sized | TRBD1 | TGCGCCAGCAGCTGGTGGGGGACAGCCAAATTGGGCTATGGCTACACCTTC | CASSWWGTAKLGYGYTF
TRBJ2-3 | TRBV20-1 | medium-sized | TRBD2 | TGCAGTGCTCACCTAGCGGGAGGGCGCACAGATACGCAGTATTTT | CSAHLAGGRTDTQYF